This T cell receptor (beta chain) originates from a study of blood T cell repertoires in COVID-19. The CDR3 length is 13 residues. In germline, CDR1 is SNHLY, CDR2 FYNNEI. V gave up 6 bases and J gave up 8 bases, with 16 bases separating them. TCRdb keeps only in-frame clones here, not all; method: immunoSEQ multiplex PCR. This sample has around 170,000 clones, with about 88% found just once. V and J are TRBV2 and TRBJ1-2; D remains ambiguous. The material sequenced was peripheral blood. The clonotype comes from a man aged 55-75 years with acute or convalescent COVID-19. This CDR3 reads CASSILEGLGYTF. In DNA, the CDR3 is TGTGCCAGCAGCATCTTAGAGGGCCTGGGCTACACCTTC. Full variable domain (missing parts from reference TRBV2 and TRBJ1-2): EPEVTQTPSHQVTQMGQEVILRCVPISNHLYFYWYRQILGQKVEFLVSFYNNEISEKSEIFDDQFSVERPDGSNFTLKIRSTKLEDSAMYFCASSILEGLGYTFGSGTRLTVV.